Listed below are T cell receptor beta chains from one sample, sequenced in a study of cytomegalovirus exposure and HLA in healthy donors. Assay used: immunoSEQ multiplex PCR; TCRdb lists only in-frame clones, some missing. The table lists 100,000 to 150,000 clones, 70% to 85% of them singletons. The sequenced material came from PBMCs. The receptors shown here come from a boy between 5 and 17 years old in good health and CMV-seronegative. Both conserved end residues are part of each CDR3. The D gene is left open where the match is weak. Size is stated for part of the rows, as once, few or many counts, or as a class when the clone is expanded.

v_gene,j_gene,abundance,d_gene,CDR3aa,CDR3nt
TRBV9,TRBJ2-6,few,.,CASSVANSGANVLTF,TGTGCCAGCAGCGTAGCCAACTCTGGGGCCAACGTCCTGACTTTC
TRBV19,TRBJ1-3,.,.,CASSASGFSGNTIYF,TGTGCCAGTAGTGCTTCAGGTTTTTCTGGAAACACCATATATTTT
TRBV6-1,TRBJ2-7,.,.,CASSEARGREQYF,TGTGCCAGCAGTGAAGCCCGGGGTCGGGAGCAGTACTTC
TRBV5-4,TRBJ2-7,once,TRBD1,CASSKPGQGAYEQYF,TGTGCCAGCAGCAAACCGGGACAGGGGGCGTACGAGCAGTACTTC
TRBV7-2,TRBJ1-1,.,TRBD1,CASSPTTGVNTEAFF,TGTGCCAGCAGCCCCACGACAGGGGTGAACACTGAAGCTTTCTTT
TRBV28,TRBJ1-5,.,.,CASSLWRFIDSNQPQHF,TGTGCCAGCAGTTTATGGCGGTTCATAGATAGCAATCAGCCCCAGCATTTT
TRBV6-1,TRBJ1-3,.,.,CASSEQGAGNTIYF,TGTGCCAGCAGTGAGCAAGGGGCTGGAAACACCATATATTTT
TRBV5-1,TRBJ1-2,.,.,CASSPGRDNYGYTF,TGCGCCAGCAGCCCCGGACGGGATAACTATGGCTACACCTTC
TRBV7-7,TRBJ2-7,.,TRBD1,CASSLGGQSYEQYF,TGTGCTAGCAGCCTAGGGGGACAGTCCTACGAGCAGTACTTC
TRBV6-5,TRBJ2-2,few,TRBD1,CASKTGEGDTGELFF,TGTGCCAGCAAAACAGGGGAAGGAGACACCGGGGAGCTGTTTTTT
TRBV5-1,TRBJ2-7,.,.,CASSLTIAVYEQYF,TGCGCCAGCAGCTTGACAATCGCAGTCTACGAGCAGTACTTC
TRBV27,TRBJ2-7,.,TRBD1,CASSGWTGIVDEQYF,TGTGCCAGCAGTGGATGGACAGGGATAGTCGACGAGCAGTACTTC
TRBV5-4,TRBJ2-5,.,TRBD2,CASSFPGTSAETQYF,TGTGCCAGCAGCTTCCCCGGGACTAGCGCAGAGACCCAGTACTTC
TRBV5-1,TRBJ2-3,once,TRBD1,CASSITGTGPDTQYF,TGCGCCAGCAGCATCACCGGGACAGGGCCAGATACGCAGTATTTT
TRBV2,TRBJ2-7,.,TRBD1,CASSRDRGGEQYF,TGTGCCAGCAGCCGCGACAGGGGGGGCGAGCAGTACTTC
TRBV7-2,TRBJ1-2,.,.,CASSLVSGVSGGQDF,TGTGCCAGCAGCTTAGTCTCAGGGGTTAGCGGGGGGCAAGACTTC
TRBV2,TRBJ1-4,.,.,CASRGNRILNEKLFF,TGTGCCAGCAGAGGGAACAGGATCCTTAATGAAAAACTGTTTTTT
TRBV15,TRBJ1-1,.,.,CATTGLSTEAFF,TGTGCCACCACTGGGCTCAGCACTGAAGCTTTCTTT
TRBV4-1,TRBJ2-5,few,.,CASSQDGGALETQYF,TGCGCCAGCAGCCAAGATGGTGGGGCTTTGGAGACCCAGTACTTC
TRBV9,TRBJ2-7,.,TRBD1,CASSAKGQGESYEQYF,TGTGCCAGCAGCGCCAAAGGACAGGGTGAGTCCTACGAGCAGTACTTC
TRBV11-2,TRBJ2-5,few,TRBD1,CASSTDRDGTQYF,TGTGCCAGCAGCACCGACAGGGATGGGACCCAGTACTTC
TRBV5-1,TRBJ1-6,.,.,CASSTSTGRGNSPLHF,TGCGCCAGCAGCACTAGCACGGGGCGTGGGAATTCACCCCTCCACTTT
TRBV7-6,TRBJ2-7,.,TRBD2,CASSLDSSGSYNEQYF,TGTGCCAGCAGCCTTGACTCTAGCGGGAGTTACAACGAGCAGTACTTC
TRBV6-1,TRBJ2-3,.,.,CATQFRHSTDTQYF,TGTGCCACCCAGTTCCGCCATTCTACAGATACGCAGTATTTT
TRBV11-1,TRBJ2-7,.,.,CASSFGRGYEQYF,TGTGCCAGCAGCTTTGGCAGGGGATACGAGCAGTACTTC
TRBV27,TRBJ1-2,.,TRBD1,CASSLEGQASYTF,TGTGCCAGCAGTTTGGAGGGACAGGCGTCCTACACCTTC
TRBV20-1,TRBJ1-4,.,.,CSAVQNEKLFF,TGCAGTGCTGTACAGAATGAAAAACTGTTTTTT
TRBV29-1,TRBJ1-3,.,TRBD1,CSVVPLYRDSGNTIYF,TGCAGCGTTGTCCCCCTCTACCGGGACAGCGGAAACACCATATATTTT
TRBV30,TRBJ2-2,.,TRBD1,CAWSGTGSTGELFF,TGTGCCTGGAGCGGGACAGGGAGCACCGGGGAGCTGTTTTTT
TRBV5-4,TRBJ2-6,.,.,CASSSTGSGANVLTF,TGTGCCAGCAGCTCGACGGGTTCTGGGGCCAACGTCCTGACTTTC
TRBV6-1,TRBJ2-7,once,TRBD1,CASSEGSSTGQLSYEQYF,TGTGCCAGCAGTGAAGGGTCTTCCACGGGACAGTTATCCTACGAGCAGTACTTC
TRBV5-6,TRBJ1-1,few,TRBD1,CASSFGDRGLISFF,TGTGCCAGCAGCTTTGGGGACAGGGGGCTGATTTCTTTCTTT
TRBV6-5,TRBJ2-7,.,.,CASRDSAAYEQYF,TGTGCCAGCAGAGACAGCGCGGCCTACGAGCAGTACTTC
TRBV2,TRBJ1-1,.,.,CASSYPGMNTEAFF,TGTGCCAGCAGTTACCCGGGGATGAACACTGAAGCTTTCTTT
TRBV6-5,TRBJ2-3,.,.,CASMVTGTDTQYF,TGTGCCAGCATGGTTACGGGGACAGATACGCAGTATTTT
TRBV19,TRBJ1-5,.,TRBD1,CASSITTGEGQPQHF,TGTGCCAGTAGTATCACGACAGGGGAGGGACAGCCCCAGCATTTT
TRBV11-1,TRBJ1-2,once,.,CASSLGPADRGYGYTF,TGTGCCAGCAGCCTAGGGCCGGCCGATCGGGGCTATGGCTACACCTTC
TRBV7-3,TRBJ1-2,.,.,CASSLRGDSYGYTF,TGTGCCAGCAGCCTCAGGGGCGACAGCTATGGCTACACCTTC
TRBV15,TRBJ1-3,.,TRBD1,CATSRFTGEIAGNTIYF,TGTGCCACCAGCAGGTTTACAGGGGAGATTGCTGGAAACACCATATATTTT
TRBV7-9,TRBJ2-1,.,TRBD1,CASSPRTGTVFYEQFF,TGTGCCAGCAGCCCCCGCACCGGGACAGTCTTCTATGAGCAGTTCTTC
TRBV25-1,TRBJ1-3,once,.,CASSDHNRASGNTIYF,TGTGCCAGCAGTGATCACAACAGGGCCTCTGGAAACACCATATATTTT
TRBV6-6,TRBJ2-1,.,.,CASSYSDSSYNEQFF,TGTGCCAGCAGTTACTCTGATAGCTCCTACAATGAGCAGTTCTTC
TRBV27,TRBJ2-7,.,TRBD2,CASSLAGGRVYEQYF,TGTGCCAGCAGTCTCGCCGGCGGGAGGGTGTACGAGCAGTACTTC
TRBV11-3,TRBJ2-2,.,TRBD1,CASRTGVSGELFF,TGTGCCAGCCGGACAGGGGTGAGCGGGGAGCTGTTTTTT
TRBV30,TRBJ2-1,.,.,CAWSSGRDEQFF,TGTGCCTGGTCCTCCGGGAGAGATGAGCAGTTCTTC
TRBV2,TRBJ1-6,.,TRBD1,CASRGQGNGNSPLHF,TGTGCCAGCAGGGGACAGGGGAACGGTAATTCACCCCTCCACTTT
TRBV7-9,TRBJ1-2,once,TRBD1,CASSTGVVVYGYTF,TGTGCCAGCAGCACAGGGGTGGTAGTCTATGGCTACACCTTC
TRBV5-6,TRBJ2-5,.,TRBD2,CASSLVAEAGWEETQYF,TGTGCCAGCAGCTTGGTAGCCGAAGCGGGGTGGGAAGAGACCCAGTACTTC
TRBV25-1,TRBJ2-1,.,TRBD2,CASSESGGSLDEQFF,TGTGCCAGCAGTGAGTCGGGCGGGAGCCTAGATGAGCAGTTCTTC
TRBV6-5,TRBJ2-7,few,TRBD1,CASSFRGHSYEQYF,TGTGCCAGCAGTTTCAGGGGGCATTCCTACGAGCAGTACTTC
TRBV5-4,TRBJ1-2,.,TRBD1,CASSLDKGQGYDYGYTF,TGTGCCAGCAGCTTGGATAAAGGACAGGGATATGACTATGGCTACACCTTC
TRBV5-1,TRBJ2-1,once,TRBD2,CASSLAAGAINEQFF,TGCGCCAGCAGCTTGGCCGCGGGAGCGATAAATGAGCAGTTCTTC
TRBV9,TRBJ1-3,.,.,CASSPSFSGNTIYF,TGTGCCAGCAGCCCGTCTTTCTCTGGAAACACCATATATTTT